Sequencing of this T cell receptor (beta chain) was carried out in a study of breast tumors, draining lymph nodes, adjacent tissues. Remarks on this clonotype: Antigen unknown. This may be a read error: a much more frequent sequence differs by one nucleotide.

This CDR3 comprises 13 residues. The V and J ends lost 3 bases and 10 bases, in that order; junction bases with no gene match: 10. Germline lookup yields CDR1 DFQATT and CDR2 SNEGSKA (reference sequence). Axillary draining lymph nodes of breast cancer patients supplied the node samples. A single record per CDR3 protein comes from TCRdb applying MiXCR to the multiplex PCR reads. The sample includes over 200,000 distinct CDR3 sequences, around 32% of them seen just once. Findings and caveats of the study: Tumor and nontumor repertoires were significantly more similar in luminal-like than in basal-like breast cancer. The lymph node origin of tumor T cells was framed as consistent with a hypothesis, not demonstrated.

Material for sequencing was axillary lymph node tissue. The clonotype was recovered from a female donor with breast cancer. Some clones in this sample may be carry-over from other donors' samples. This chain joins TRBV20-1 and TRBJ1-2; 8 nucleotides line up with TRBD1. The chain's CDR3 is CSASPGQGRAYTF. The CDR3 region has the DNA TGCAGTGCTAGCCCTGGACAGGGCAGGGCCTACACCTTC.